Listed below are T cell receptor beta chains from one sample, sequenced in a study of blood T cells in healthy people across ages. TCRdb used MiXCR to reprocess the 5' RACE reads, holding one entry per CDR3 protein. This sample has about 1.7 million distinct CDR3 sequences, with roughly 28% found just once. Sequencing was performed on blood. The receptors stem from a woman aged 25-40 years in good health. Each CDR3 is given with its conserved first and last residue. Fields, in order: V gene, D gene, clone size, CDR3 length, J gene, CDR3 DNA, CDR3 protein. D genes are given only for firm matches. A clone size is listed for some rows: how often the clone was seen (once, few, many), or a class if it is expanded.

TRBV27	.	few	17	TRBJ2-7	TGTGCCAGCAGTTTAGAATCGGGAAAAGAAGGATCCTACGAGTGGTACTTC	CASSLESGKEGSYEWYF
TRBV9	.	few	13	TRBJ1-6	TGTGCCAGCAGCGCATCCTTTAGCTCACCCCTCCACTTT	CASSASFSSPLHF
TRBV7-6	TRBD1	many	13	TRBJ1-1	TGTGCCAGCAGCTTATACAGGGGGACTGAAGCTTTCTTT	CASSLYRGTEAFF
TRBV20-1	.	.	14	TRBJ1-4	TGCAGTGCTAGCAGTGGGACATACAATGAAAAACTGTTTTTT	CSASSGTYNEKLFF
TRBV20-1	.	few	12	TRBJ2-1	TGCAGTGTTCCGCGGAGTACTACCCTGCAGTTCTTC	CSVPRSTTLQFF
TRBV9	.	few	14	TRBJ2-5	TGTGCCAGCAGCGCCAGGGGAGGAACGGAGACCCAGTACTTC	CASSARGGTETQYF
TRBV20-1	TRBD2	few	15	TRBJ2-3	TGCAGTGCTAGATCCAGCGGGGGTGTCAGTGATACGCAGTATTTT	CSARSSGGVSDTQYF
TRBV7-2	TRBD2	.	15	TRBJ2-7	TGTGCCAGCAGTTTGCAGACTAGCGGATTCTACGAGCAGTACTTC	CASSLQTSGFYEQYF
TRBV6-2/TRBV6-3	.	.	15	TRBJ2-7	TGTGCCAGCTCCCGGACCGCGGGACGGCAGGACGAGCAGTACTTC	CASSRTAGRQDEQYF
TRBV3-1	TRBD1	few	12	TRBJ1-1	TGTGCCAGCAGCCCCTCGGACAGGGCGGCTTTCTTT	CASSPSDRAAFF
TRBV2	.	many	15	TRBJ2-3	TGTGCCAGCAGTGAGGGCAGGGAAAGCACAGATACGCAGTATTTT	CASSEGRESTDTQYF
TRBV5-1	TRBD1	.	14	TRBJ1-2	TGCGCCAGCAGCTTTGCGGATACAGACAGGGGCCACACCTTC	CASSFADTDRGHTF
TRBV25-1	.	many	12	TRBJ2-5	TGTGCCAGCAGTGAATTAGAAGCGACCCAGTACTTC	CASSELEATQYF
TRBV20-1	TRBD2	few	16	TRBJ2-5	TGCAGTGCCGTACTTCCGACTAGCGGGAATCCCCATGAGCAGTACTTC	CSAVLPTSGNPHEQYF
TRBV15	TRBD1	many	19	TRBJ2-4	TGTGCCACCAGCAGAGATCCACCGACAGGGATGCCCGCCAAAAACATTCAGTACTTC	CATSRDPPTGMPAKNIQYF
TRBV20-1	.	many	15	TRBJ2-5	TGCAGTGCTAGAGATGGGGTCAGCGCTAAAGAGACCCAGTACTTC	CSARDGVSAKETQYF
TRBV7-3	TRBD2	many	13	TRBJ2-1	TGTGCCAGCCGACTAGCGGGGGGGCATGAGCAGTTCTTC	CASRLAGGHEQFF
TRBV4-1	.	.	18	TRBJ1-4	TGCGCCAGCAGCCAAGCTCCGGGGGGCGCGAGGAAAGATGAAAAACTGTTTTTT	CASSQAPGGARKDEKLFF
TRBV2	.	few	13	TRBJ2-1	TGTGCCACCCAGGGGACGGGAGGCAATGAGCAGTTCTTC	CATQGTGGNEQFF
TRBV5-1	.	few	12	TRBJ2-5	TGCGCCACCCGACAGTATCAAGAGACCCAGTACTTC	CATRQYQETQYF
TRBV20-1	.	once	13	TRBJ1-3	TGCAGTGCTAGAGATCTAACTGGAAACACCATATATTTT	CSARDLTGNTIYF